The 27 T cell receptor beta chains below come from one sample, sequenced in a study of blood T cells in healthy people across ages. Next came a second PCR, run for about 7 to 12 cycles, which used a sample-barcoded 5' primer along with a J-beta primer mix. Using its own MiXCR run on the 5' RACE reads, TCRdb lists one record per CDR3 protein. The sample holds about 560,000 distinct CDR3 sequences, approximately 26% seen once. These same data were also listed under a study on T cells of mothers and their children.

The sequenced sample was blood. These receptor sequences come from a boy between 2 and 15 years old in good health.

DNA of the CDR3: TGTGCCAGCAGCTTGGAAAAGGGACAGGGTGGAGAGACCCAGTACTTC. It encodes CASSLEKGQGGETQYF. The chain recombines TRBV5-6 with TRBJ2-5, with 9 positions matching TRBD1. The CDR3 has 16 residues. With V trimmed by 0 bases and J by 4 bases, 7 bases remained unmatched. Germline-derived CDR1 and CDR2 are SGHDT and YYEEEE. Full variable domain (rest looked up from reference TRBV5-6 and TRBJ2-5): DAGVTQSPTHLIKTRGQQVTLRCSPKSGHDTVSWYQQALGQGPQFIFQYYEEEERQRGNFPDRFSGHQFPNYSSELNVNALLLGDSALYLCASSLEKGQGGETQYFGPGTRLLVL.

The gene calls are TRBV9 and TRBJ2-3; no definite D call. The CDR3 is 14 amino acids. Trimming took 0 bases from V and 6 from J, leaving 11 bases between them. CDR1 and CDR2 (germline): SGDLS, YYNGEE. CDR3 nucleotides: TGTGCCAGCAGCGTAGGCCACACCTGGGATACGCAGTATTTT. Amino acids: CASSVGHTWDTQYF.

On this clonotype itself: One end of the junction fails to match germline, which may point to a read error. V usage is TRBV4-3 and J usage is TRBJ2-7; TRBD1 matches at 7 bases. The germline V gene encodes CDR1 LGHNA and CDR2 YSLEER. This CDR3 has 15 amino acids. The CDR3 sequence is CASGQEGQLIYEQYF. The CDR3 DNA follows: TGCGCCAGCGGCCAAGAGGGACAGTTGATCTACGAGCAGTACTTC.

The V gene is TRBV6-6, the J gene TRBJ1-2; tentatively, D is TRBD1 (5 bases). Between the trimmed V and J ends, which lost 4 bases and 8 bases, there was a span of 17 bases. Germline V gene sequence: CDR1 MNHNY, CDR2 SVGAGI (reference sequence). The CDR3 has 14 amino acids. The CDR3 here is CASSSHDRGLGYTF. The CDR3 DNA is TGTGCCAGCAGTTCCCACGATAGGGGCCTGGGCTACACCTTC.

As regards this clonotype: Likely a read error: the CDR3 ends without its conserved phenylalanine or tryptophan. CDR3 nucleotides: TGTGCCAGCAGTTTGACCAGGGACAGCTATGGCTACACCTTG. Translating gives CASSLTRDSYGYTL. The rearrangement uses TRBV28 and TRBJ1-2, with 7 bases lining up with TRBD1. The CDR3 extends over 14 amino acids. V lost 3 bases to trimming and J lost 4 bases; unmatched junction nucleotides: 5. Germline-derived CDR1 and CDR2 are MDHEN and SYDVKM.

This sequence joins TRBV30 and TRBJ1-2; 7 nucleotides agree with TRBD1. J gave up 6 bases and V 4 bases, and 8 bases lay outside the gene matches. The CDR3 is 13 residues long. Germline-derived CDR1 and CDR2 are GTSNPN and SVGIG (reference sequence). The CDR3 spells CAWTPSRGHGYTF. CDR3 nucleotides: TGTGCCTGGACTCCGTCAAGGGGGCATGGCTACACCTTC.

This clonotype has just a few counts. V and J are TRBV4-3 and TRBJ2-5; 7 nucleotides match TRBD2. The DNA end is more similar to TRBJ2-1, so the J call may be wrong. The CDR3 is made up of 17 amino acids. CDR1 and CDR2 (germline): LGHNA, YSLEER. As DNA, the CDR3 is TGCGCCAGCAGCCAAAGCCTTAGCGGGCCCTCCTACAATGAGCAGTTCTTC. This encodes CASSQSLSGPSYNEQFF.

The chain is built from TRBV20-1 and TRBJ1-2; no clear D gene. The CDR3 spans 11 residues. CDR1 and CDR2 (germline): DFQATT, SNEGSKA (reference sequence). The V and J ends lost 1 base and 8 bases respectively, with 8 bases between them. The CDR3 DNA is TGCAGTGCTAGAGGGGATCGAGGCTACACCTTC. As protein: CSARGDRGYTF.

V usage is TRBV24-1 and J usage is TRBJ2-5, with 11 bases fitting TRBD2. This CDR3 is built from 15 residues. With V trimmed by 4 bases and J by 0 bases, 0 bases remained unmatched. Germline-derived CDR1 and CDR2 are KGHDR and SFDVKD. The CDR3 reads CATSETSGNQETQYF. In DNA form, the CDR3 reads TGTGCCACCAGTGAGACTAGCGGGAACCAAGAGACCCAGTACTTC.

This clonotype was recorded many times. The chain carries TRBV11-2 and TRBJ2-5; 9 bases are a match to TRBD1. Near its end, the DNA agrees better with TRBJ2-7, so the J call may be wrong. This CDR3 contains 16 residues. Germline loops: CDR1 SGHAT, CDR2 FQNNGV. The CDR3 here is CASSLDSGQGQYEQYF. CDR3 DNA sequence: TGTGCCAGCAGCTTAGATTCCGGACAGGGGCAGTACGAGCAGTACTTC.

The chain employs TRBV11-2 and TRBJ2-7; TRBD2 aligns across 10 bases. Germline V gene sequence: CDR1 SGHAT, CDR2 FQNNGV. The V gene end was trimmed by 5 bases and the J gene end by 5 bases; junction bases not matched to a gene: 6. CDR3 length equals 14 residues. CDR3 DNA: TGTGCCAGCAGCCCGAGCGGGAGGGTCAACGAGCAGTACTTC. Translation: CASSPSGRVNEQYF.

The gene calls are TRBV15 and TRBJ2-7; D is possibly TRBD2 (7 bases). V lost 2 bases to trimming and J lost 2 bases, with 13 bases between them. CDR3 size: 15 residues. CDR1 and CDR2 from the germline V gene are LNHNV and YYDKDF (reference sequence). The CDR3: CATSRRRGGAYEQYF. The CDR3 nucleotides read TGTGCCACCAGCAGACGAAGGGGGGGGGCCTACGAGCAGTACTTC.

V and J are TRBV6-6 and TRBJ2-3; D may be TRBD1 or TRBD2 (5 bases each). Looked up from germline, CDR1 is MNHNY and CDR2 is SVGAGI (reference sequence). CDR3 size: 16 residues. Trimming removed 5 bases from V and 2 bases from J, with 17 bases in between. This CDR3 reads CASSKRNRDDTDTQYF. For the CDR3, the DNA is TGTGCCAGCAGTAAACGGAATCGGGACGACACAGATACGCAGTATTTT.

The chain uses TRBV15 and TRBJ1-1; a possible D gene is TRBD1 (6 bases). V lost 5 bases to trimming and J lost 5 bases, with 15 bases between them. The CDR3 contains 14 residues. Germline CDR1 and CDR2: LNHNV and YYDKDF (reference sequence). CDR3 region: CATSSSGRGTEAFF. The CDR3 nucleotides are TGTGCCACCAGCTCCTCGGGGAGGGGGACTGAAGCTTTCTTT.

The chain is built from TRBV29-1 and TRBJ1-1, with D possibly matching TRBD1 (5 bases). This CDR3 region has 13 residues. Trimming removed 4 bases at V and 1 base at J, with 10 bases between. Per the germline V gene, CDR1 is SQVTM and CDR2 is ANQGSEA. CDR3 amino acids: CSVGGRGNTEAFF. The CDR3 coding sequence is TGCAGCGTTGGGGGGAGGGGGAACACTGAAGCTTTCTTT. Variable domain in full (rest from reference TRBV29-1 and TRBJ1-1): SAVISQKPSRDICQRGTSLTIQCQVDSQVTMMFWYRQQPGQSLTLIATANQGSEATYESGFVIDKFPISRPNLTFSTLTVSNMSPEDSSIYLCSVGGRGNTEAFFGQGTRLTVV.

This clonotype was observed a handful of times. The rearrangement joins TRBV7-9 to TRBJ2-5, with D unclear. The DNA end lines up better with TRBJ2-7; the J call may be wrong. Germline V gives CDR1 SEHNR, CDR2 FQNEAQ (reference sequence). This CDR3 is 14 amino acids long. The CDR3 reads CASSRPGASTEQYF. The CDR3 DNA reads TGTGCCAGCAGCCGACCCGGTGCCTCAACCGAGCAGTACTTC.

This clonotype was seen more than once but under ten times. The CDR3 region is CSPSLGGETQYF. The CDR3 coding sequence is TGCAGTCCCAGTTTAGGAGGGGAGACCCAGTACTTC. This chain joins TRBV20-1 and TRBJ2-5; D possibly corresponds to TRBD2 (6 bases). Germline-derived CDR1 and CDR2 are DFQATT and SNEGSKA (reference sequence). V lost 8 bases to trimming and J lost 5 bases, with 15 bases between them. This CDR3 region has 12 residues.

The V and J genes are TRBV19 and TRBJ2-7; either TRBD1 or TRBD2 may supply D (5 bases each). This CDR3 spans 16 amino acids. Trimming pared 2 bases from V and 0 bases from J, leaving 14 bases between. CDR1 is LNHDA and CDR2 is SQIVND in the germline V gene (reference sequence). In nucleotides, the CDR3 is TGTGCCAGTAGTATATCGTCGGGACGGTCCTCCTACGAGCAGTACTTC. Amino acid sequence: CASSISSGRSSYEQYF.

This clonotype has a handful of counts. CDR3 DNA sequence: TGTGCCAGCAGTGTGGGGGTACAACCGGCAAAACTGTTTTTT. It encodes CASSVGVQPAKLFF. The chain joins TRBV12-3 or TRBV12-4 to TRBJ1-4; tentatively, D is TRBD1 (5 bases). Trimming removed 5 bases from V and 10 bases from J, with 17 bases in between. This CDR3 has 14 amino acids.

This chain joins TRBV12-3 or TRBV12-4 and TRBJ2-7, with 9 nucleotides matching TRBD1. V gave up 5 bases and J gave up 1 base; unmatched junction bases: 6. This CDR3 is built from 15 residues. CDR3 amino acids: CASSHDRGGSYEQYF. The CDR3, as DNA: TGTGCCAGCAGTCATGACAGGGGGGGTTCCTACGAGCAGTACTTC.

This clonotype came up a few times. J is TRBJ2-7 and V is TRBV12-3 or TRBV12-4; TRBD2 might be the D (5 bases). The germline V and J ends were trimmed by 4 bases and 2 bases, with 12 bases remaining between them. The CDR3 has 14 amino acids. The CDR3 is CASSSSGWAYEQYF. CDR3 bases: TGTGCCAGCAGTTCCTCGGGATGGGCCTACGAGCAGTACTTC.

This clonotype was counted only a few times. The chain joins TRBV12-3 or TRBV12-4 to TRBJ1-1; D is perhaps TRBD1 (5 bases). V lost 1 base to trimming and J lost 3 bases, with 9 bases between them. This CDR3 spans 14 amino acids. The CDR3 loop reads CASSLEGRDTEAFF. DNA of the CDR3: TGTGCCAGCAGTTTAGAGGGGAGGGACACTGAAGCTTTCTTT.

This clonotype has only a few counts. This sequence joins TRBV20-1 and TRBJ2-5; D is unclear. The closer fit of TRBJ2-7 to the DNA end suggests the J call may be wrong. The germline V gene has CDR1 DFQATT and CDR2 SNEGSKA (reference sequence). The CDR3 length is 14 residues. CDR3: CSARDSYGYYEQYF. In DNA, the CDR3 is TGCAGTGCTAGAGATTCCTACGGATACTACGAGCAGTACTTC.

This clonotype was recorded a few times. The rearrangement joins TRBV3-1 to TRBJ2-3; TRBD1 agrees at 10 bases. The CDR3 spans 18 residues. The trim removed 0 bases at V and 2 bases at J, leaving 8 bases unmatched. CDR1 is LGHDT and CDR2 is YNNKEL in the germline V gene (reference sequence). This chain's CDR3 is CASSQDPPGQGFTDTQYF. The CDR3 DNA reads TGTGCCAGCAGCCAAGATCCTCCGGGACAGGGGTTCACAGATACGCAGTATTTT.

The genes are TRBV27 and TRBJ2-5; 7 bases are shared with TRBD1. Unmatched junction bases numbered 5, after V lost 8 bases and J lost 5 bases. CDR1 and CDR2 (germline): MNHEY, SMNVEV (reference sequence). The CDR3 length is 12 residues. CDR3: CASGTVGETQYF. The CDR3 DNA reads TGTGCCAGCGGGACAGTAGGCGAGACCCAGTACTTC.

The rearrangement joins TRBV3-1 to TRBJ2-7; D is undetermined. Germline CDR1 LGHDT, CDR2 YNNKEL (reference sequence). The CDR3 runs 12 residues. V lost 3 bases, J lost 4 bases, and 7 bases lay in between. The CDR3 coding sequence is TGTGCCAGCAGCCACGGGCCTTACGAGCAGTACTTC. This gives the protein CASSHGPYEQYF.

In this sample, this clonotype turned up a few times. The rearrangement joins TRBV10-2 to TRBJ1-1; no firm D call. The CDR3 loop spans 12 amino acids. Germline CDR1 is WSHSY and CDR2 is SAAADI. V shed 8 bases and J shed 1 base, with 8 bases lying between them. The CDR3 DNA follows: TGCGCCAGCGGGAATAGGAACACTGAAGCTTTCTTT. It translates to CASGNRNTEAFF.